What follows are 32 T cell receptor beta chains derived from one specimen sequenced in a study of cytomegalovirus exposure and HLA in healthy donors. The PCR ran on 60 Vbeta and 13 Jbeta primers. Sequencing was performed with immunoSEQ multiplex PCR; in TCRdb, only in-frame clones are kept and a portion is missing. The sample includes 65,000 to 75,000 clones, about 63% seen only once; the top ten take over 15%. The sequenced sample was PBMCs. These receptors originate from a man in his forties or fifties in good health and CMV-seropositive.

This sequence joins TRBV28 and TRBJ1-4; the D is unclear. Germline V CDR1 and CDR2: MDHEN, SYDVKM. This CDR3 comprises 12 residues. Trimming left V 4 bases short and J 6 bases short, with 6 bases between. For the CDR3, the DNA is TGTGCCAGCAGTTCTCTAGATGAAAAACTGTTTTTT. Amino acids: CASSSLDEKLFF.

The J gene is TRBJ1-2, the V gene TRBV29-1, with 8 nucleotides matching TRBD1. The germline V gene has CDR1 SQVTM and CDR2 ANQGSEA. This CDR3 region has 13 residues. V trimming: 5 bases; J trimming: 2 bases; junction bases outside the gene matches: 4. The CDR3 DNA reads TGCAGCGTTAAGACAGGGGTAAACTATGGCTACACCTTC. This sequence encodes CSVKTGVNYGYTF. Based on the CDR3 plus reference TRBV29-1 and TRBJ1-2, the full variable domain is SAVISQKPSRDICQRGTSLTIQCQVDSQVTMMFWYRQQPGQSLTLIATANQGSEATYESGFVIDKFPISRPNLTFSTLTVSNMSPEDSSIYLCSVKTGVNYGYTFGSGTRLTVV.

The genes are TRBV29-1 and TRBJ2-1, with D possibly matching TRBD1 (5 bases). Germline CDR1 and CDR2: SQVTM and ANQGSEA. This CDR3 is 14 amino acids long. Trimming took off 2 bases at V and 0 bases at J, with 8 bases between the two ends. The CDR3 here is CSVERGHSYNEQFF. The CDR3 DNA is TGCAGCGTTGAAAGGGGCCACTCCTACAATGAGCAGTTCTTC.

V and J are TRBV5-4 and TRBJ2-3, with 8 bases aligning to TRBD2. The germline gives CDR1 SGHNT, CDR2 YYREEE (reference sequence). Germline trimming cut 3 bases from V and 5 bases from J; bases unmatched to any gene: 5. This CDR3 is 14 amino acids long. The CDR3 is CASSSSLAVDTQYF. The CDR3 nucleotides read TGTGCCAGCAGCTCGTCACTAGCGGTAGATACGCAGTATTTT.

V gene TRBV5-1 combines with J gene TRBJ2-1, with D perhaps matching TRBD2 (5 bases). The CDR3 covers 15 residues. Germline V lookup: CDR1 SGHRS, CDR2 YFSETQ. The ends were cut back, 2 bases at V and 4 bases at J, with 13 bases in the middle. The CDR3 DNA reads TGCGCCAGCAGCTTTACGGGGAGTGAATACAATGAGCAGTTCTTC. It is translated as CASSFTGSEYNEQFF. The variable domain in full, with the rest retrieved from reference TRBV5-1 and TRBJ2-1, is KAGVTQTPRYLIKTRGQQVTLSCSPISGHRSVSWYQQTPGQGLQFLFEYFSETQRNKGNFPGRFSGRQFSNSRSEMNVSTLELGDSALYLCASSFTGSEYNEQFFGPGTRLTVL.

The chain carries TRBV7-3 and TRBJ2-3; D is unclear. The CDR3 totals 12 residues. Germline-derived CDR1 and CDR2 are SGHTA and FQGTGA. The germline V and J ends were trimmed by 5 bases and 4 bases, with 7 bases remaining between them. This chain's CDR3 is CASSQSADTQYF. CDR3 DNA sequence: TGTGCCAGCAGCCAGAGCGCAGATACGCAGTATTTT. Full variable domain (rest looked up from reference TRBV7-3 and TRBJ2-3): GAGVSQTPSNKVTEKGKYVELRCDPISGHTALYWYRQSLGQGPEFLIYFQGTGAADDSGLPNDRFFAVRPEGSVSTLKIQRTERGDSAVYLCASSQSADTQYFGPGTRLTVL.

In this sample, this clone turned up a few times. For the CDR3, the DNA is TGTGCCAGCAGCTTCTGGACTAGCGGGACGGAGACGCAGTATTTT. Amino acid sequence: CASSFWTSGTETQYF. The chain combines TRBV7-8 with TRBJ2-3, with TRBD2 matching 12 bases. Germline trimming cut 3 bases from V and 9 bases from J; bases unmatched to any gene: 7. This CDR3 is built from 15 residues. Germline V CDR1 and CDR2: SGHVS, FQNEAQ.

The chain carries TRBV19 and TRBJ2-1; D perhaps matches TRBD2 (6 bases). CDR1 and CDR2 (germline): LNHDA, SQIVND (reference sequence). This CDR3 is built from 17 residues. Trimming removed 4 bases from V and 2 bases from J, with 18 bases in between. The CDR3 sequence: CASSRDQGAGAYNEQFF. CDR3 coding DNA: TGTGCCAGTAGTAGGGACCAGGGAGCGGGTGCCTACAATGAGCAGTTCTTC.

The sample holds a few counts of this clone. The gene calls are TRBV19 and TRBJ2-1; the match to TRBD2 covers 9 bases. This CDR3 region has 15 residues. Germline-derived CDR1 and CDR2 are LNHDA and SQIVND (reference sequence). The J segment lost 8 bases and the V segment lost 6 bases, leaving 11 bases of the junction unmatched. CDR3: CASSSTGTSIYEQFF. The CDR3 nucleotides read TGTGCCAGTAGCAGTACCGGGACTAGCATTTATGAGCAGTTCTTC.

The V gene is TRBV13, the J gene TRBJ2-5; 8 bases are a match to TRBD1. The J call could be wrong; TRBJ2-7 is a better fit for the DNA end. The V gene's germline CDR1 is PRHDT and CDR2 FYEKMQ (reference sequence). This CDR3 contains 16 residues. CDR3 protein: CASSLRTGFGTYEQYF. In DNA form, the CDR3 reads TGTGCCAGCAGCCTCCGGACAGGGTTCGGGACCTACGAGCAGTACTTC.

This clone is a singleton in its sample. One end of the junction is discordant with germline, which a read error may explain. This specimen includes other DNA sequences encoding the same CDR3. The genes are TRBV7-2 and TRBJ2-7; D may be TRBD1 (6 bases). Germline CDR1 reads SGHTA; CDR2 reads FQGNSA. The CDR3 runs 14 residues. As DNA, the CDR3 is TGCGCCAGCAGCTTAAACAGGGAAGTCCACGAGCAGTACTTC. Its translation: CASSLNREVHEQYF.

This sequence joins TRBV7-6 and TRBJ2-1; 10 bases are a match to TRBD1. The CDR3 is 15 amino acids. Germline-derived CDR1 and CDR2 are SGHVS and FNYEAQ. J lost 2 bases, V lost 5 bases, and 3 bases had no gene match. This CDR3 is CASSNGQGAYNEQFF. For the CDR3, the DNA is TGTGCCAGCAGCAACGGACAGGGGGCCTACAATGAGCAGTTCTTC.

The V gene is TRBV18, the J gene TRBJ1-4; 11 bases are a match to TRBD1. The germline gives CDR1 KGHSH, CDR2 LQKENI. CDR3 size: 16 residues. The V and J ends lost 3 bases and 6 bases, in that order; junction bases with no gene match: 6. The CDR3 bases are TGTGCCAGCTCACCGCGTAAGGGACAGGGGGATGAAAAACTGTTTTTT. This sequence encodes CASSPRKGQGDEKLFF.

Written as DNA, the CDR3 is TGTGCCAGCAGCCCGGAGGGGGGGGGTGCCAAAAACATTCAGTACTTC. Translated: CASSPEGGGAKNIQYF. The V call is TRBV7-2, the J call TRBJ2-4; a weak D match, TRBD2 (7 bases). This CDR3 comprises 16 residues. CDR1 is SGHTA and CDR2 is FQGNSA in the germline V gene. V was trimmed by 5 bases and J by 1 base, leaving 15 bases between them.

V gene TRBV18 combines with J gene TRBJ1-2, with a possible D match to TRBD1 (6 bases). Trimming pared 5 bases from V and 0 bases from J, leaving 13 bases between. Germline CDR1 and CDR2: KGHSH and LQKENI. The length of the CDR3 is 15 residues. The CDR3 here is CASSETGRSNYGYTF. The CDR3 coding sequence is TGTGCCAGCTCAGAAACAGGGCGATCTAACTATGGCTACACCTTC.

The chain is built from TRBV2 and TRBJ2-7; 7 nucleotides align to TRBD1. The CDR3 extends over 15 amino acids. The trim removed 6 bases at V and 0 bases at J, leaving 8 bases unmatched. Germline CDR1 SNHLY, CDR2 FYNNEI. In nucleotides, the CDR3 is TGTGCCAGCAGGGGGACGGGACAGATCTCCTACGAGCAGTACTTC. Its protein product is CASRGTGQISYEQYF.

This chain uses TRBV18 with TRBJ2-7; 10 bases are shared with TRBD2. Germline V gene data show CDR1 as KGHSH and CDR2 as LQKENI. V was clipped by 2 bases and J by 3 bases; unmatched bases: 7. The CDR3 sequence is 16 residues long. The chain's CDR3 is CASSPNSGRTVYEQYF. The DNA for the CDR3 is TGTGCCAGCTCACCAAATAGCGGGAGGACCGTCTACGAGCAGTACTTC. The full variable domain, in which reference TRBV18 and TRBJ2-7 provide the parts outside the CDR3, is NAGVMQNPRHLVRRRGQEARLRCSPMKGHSHVYWYRQLPEEGLKFMVYLQKENIIDESGMPKERFSAEFPKEGPSILRIQQVVRGDSAAYFCASSPNSGRTVYEQYFGPGTRLTVT.

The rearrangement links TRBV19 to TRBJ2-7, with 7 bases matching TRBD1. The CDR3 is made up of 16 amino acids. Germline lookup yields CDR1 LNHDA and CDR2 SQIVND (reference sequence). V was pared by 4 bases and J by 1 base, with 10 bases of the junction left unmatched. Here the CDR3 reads CASSTSGTDVSYEQYF. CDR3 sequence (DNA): TGTGCCAGTAGTACCTCCGGGACAGACGTATCCTACGAGCAGTACTTC.

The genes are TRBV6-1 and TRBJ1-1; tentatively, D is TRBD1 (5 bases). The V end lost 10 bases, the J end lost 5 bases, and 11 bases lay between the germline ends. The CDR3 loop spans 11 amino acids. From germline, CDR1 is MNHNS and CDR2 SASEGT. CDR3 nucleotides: TGTGCCACTAAGGGGAGGACTGAAGCTTTCTTT. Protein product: CATKGRTEAFF.

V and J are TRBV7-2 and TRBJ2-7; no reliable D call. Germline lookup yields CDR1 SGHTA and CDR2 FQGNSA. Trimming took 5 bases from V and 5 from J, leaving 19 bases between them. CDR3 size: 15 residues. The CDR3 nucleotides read TGTGCCAGCAGCATCTGGGCCTCGCATTGGGACGAGCAGTACTTC. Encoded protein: CASSIWASHWDEQYF.

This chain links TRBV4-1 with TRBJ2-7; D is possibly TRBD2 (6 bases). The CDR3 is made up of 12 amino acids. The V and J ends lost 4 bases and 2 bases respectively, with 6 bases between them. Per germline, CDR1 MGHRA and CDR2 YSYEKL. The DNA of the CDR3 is TGCGCCAGCAGCCGGGGGGCCTACGAGCAGTACTTC. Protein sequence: CASSRGAYEQYF.

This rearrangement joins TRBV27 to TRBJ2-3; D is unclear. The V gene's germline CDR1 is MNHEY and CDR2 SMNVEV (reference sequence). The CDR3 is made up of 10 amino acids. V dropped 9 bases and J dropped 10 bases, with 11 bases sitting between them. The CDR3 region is CASPLPAQYF. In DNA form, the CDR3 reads TGTGCCAGTCCCCTACCGGCGCAGTATTTT.

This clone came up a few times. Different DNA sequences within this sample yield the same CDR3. CDR3 coding DNA: TGCGCCAGCAGCTTGGACAGATCGAACACCGGGGAGCTGTTTTTT. It codes for CASSLDRSNTGELFF. The V call is TRBV5-1, the J call TRBJ2-2, with D uncertain. There are 15 residues in the CDR3. V was shortened by 0 bases and J by 0 bases, with 6 bases between the two germline ends. CDR1 and CDR2 from the germline V gene are SGHRS and YFSETQ.

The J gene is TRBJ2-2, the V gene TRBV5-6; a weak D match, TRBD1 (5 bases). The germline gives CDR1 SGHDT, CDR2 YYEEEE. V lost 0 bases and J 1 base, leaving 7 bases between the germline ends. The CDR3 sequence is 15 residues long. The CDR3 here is CASSLGQQNTGELFF. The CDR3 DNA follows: TGTGCCAGCAGCTTGGGACAGCAGAACACCGGGGAGCTGTTTTTT.

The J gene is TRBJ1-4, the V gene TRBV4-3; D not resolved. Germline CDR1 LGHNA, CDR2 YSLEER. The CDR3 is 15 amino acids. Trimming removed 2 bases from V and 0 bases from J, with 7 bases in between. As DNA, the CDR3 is TGCGCCAGCAGCCAACAAGCGCCAACTAATGAAAAACTGTTTTTT. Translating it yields CASSQQAPTNEKLFF.

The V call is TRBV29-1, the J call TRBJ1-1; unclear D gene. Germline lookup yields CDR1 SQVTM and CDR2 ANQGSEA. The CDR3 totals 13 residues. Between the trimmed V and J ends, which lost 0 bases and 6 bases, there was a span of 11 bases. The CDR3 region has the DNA TGCAGCGTTGAAGATCGTCAGGATCCTGAAGCTTTCTTT. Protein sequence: CSVEDRQDPEAFF.

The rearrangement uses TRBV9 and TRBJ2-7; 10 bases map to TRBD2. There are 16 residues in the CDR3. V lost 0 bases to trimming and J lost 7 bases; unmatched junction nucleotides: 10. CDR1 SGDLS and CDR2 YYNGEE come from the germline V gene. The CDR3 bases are TGTGCCAGCAGCGTAGATAGCGGGGGGACCGGGGGGGAGCAGTACTTC. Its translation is CASSVDSGGTGGEQYF.

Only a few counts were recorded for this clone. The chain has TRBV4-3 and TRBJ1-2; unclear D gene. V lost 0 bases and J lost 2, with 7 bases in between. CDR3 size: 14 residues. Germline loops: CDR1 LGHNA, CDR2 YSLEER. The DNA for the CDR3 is TGCGCCAGCAGCCAAGAGTATATGAACTATGGCTACACCTTC. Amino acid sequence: CASSQEYMNYGYTF.

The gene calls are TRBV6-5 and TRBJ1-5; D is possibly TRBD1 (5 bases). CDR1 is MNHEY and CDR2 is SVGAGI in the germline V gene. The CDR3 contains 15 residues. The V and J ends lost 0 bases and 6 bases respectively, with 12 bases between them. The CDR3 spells CASSYSGDGSQPQHF. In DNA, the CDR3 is TGTGCCAGCAGTTACTCAGGGGATGGAAGTCAGCCCCAGCATTTT.

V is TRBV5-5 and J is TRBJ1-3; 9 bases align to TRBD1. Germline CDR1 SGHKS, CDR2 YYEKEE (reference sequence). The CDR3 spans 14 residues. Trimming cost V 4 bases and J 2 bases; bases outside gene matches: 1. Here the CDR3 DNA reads TGTGCCAGCAGCCGGGACAGGGCTGGAAACACCATATATTTT. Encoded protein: CASSRDRAGNTIYF.

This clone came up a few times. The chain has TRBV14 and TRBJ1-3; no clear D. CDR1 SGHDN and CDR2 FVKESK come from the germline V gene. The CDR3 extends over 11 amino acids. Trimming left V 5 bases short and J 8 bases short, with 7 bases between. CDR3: CASSSGYTIYF. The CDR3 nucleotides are TGTGCCAGCAGCTCCGGGTACACCATATATTTT.

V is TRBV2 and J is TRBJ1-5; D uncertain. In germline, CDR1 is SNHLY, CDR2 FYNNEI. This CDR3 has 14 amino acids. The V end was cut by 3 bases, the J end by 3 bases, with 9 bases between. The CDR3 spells CASSEGRINQPQHF. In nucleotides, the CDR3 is TGTGCCAGCAGTGAGGGCAGGATCAATCAGCCCCAGCATTTT.